This TCR beta chain was sequenced in a study of T cells in Graves' hyperthyroidism and ophthalmopathy. RNA transcripts gave rise to amplified TCR beta CDR3 regions. First-round RT-PCR with HTBI primers amplified the TCR CDR3 region. Each CDR3 protein is one row after TCRdb ran MiXCR on the multiplex PCR reads. The profile shows some 210,000 distinct CDR3 sequences, 15% to 20% of them singletons. Many counts were recorded for this clonotype. The antigen remains undetermined. Notes on the study in general: Ophthalmopathy onset followed model prediction by a median approximately six months. Among thyroid clonotypes expanded above 0.001, most also appeared in blood.

No ophthalmopathy progression within 18 months constituted stable Graves' hyperthyroidism. CDR3 length: 14 residues. The germline gives CDR1 DFQATT, CDR2 SNEGSKA (reference sequence). V lost 4 bases, J lost 4 bases, and 16 bases lay in between. The chain recombines TRBV20-1 with TRBJ2-5, with TRBD1 as a possible D gene (5 bases). The specimen sequenced was blood. The clonotype was recovered from a man aged 50 to 60 with Graves' hyperthyroidism. CDR3 sequence: CSATGSWVRETQYF. The CDR3 DNA reads TGCAGTGCTACAGGGTCATGGGTTCGAGAGACCCAGTACTTC.